This T cell receptor (beta chain) was obtained from a study of T-cell reconstitution after alpha-beta-depleted transplantation in children. This sample's TCRbeta library carried unique molecular identifier barcodes. TCRdb processed the PCR reads anew with MiXCR; each CDR3 protein has one entry. The sample has 400,000 to 550,000 distinct CDR3 sequences, about 10% seen once. The V gene's germline CDR1 is LGHDT and CDR2 YNNKEL (reference sequence). This CDR3 has 16 amino acids. V was pared by 3 bases and J by 1 base, with 6 bases of the junction left unmatched. J is TRBJ2-7 and V is TRBV3-1; the match to TRBD1 covers 10 bases. The specimen was PBMCs, collected before TCRalphabeta/CD19-depleted stem cell transplant. This clonotype originated in a child aged 2 to 9 with inherited bone marrow failure, due to receive a stem cell transplant. The CDR3 DNA reads as TGTGCCAGCAGCCATTTCGGACAGGGGGGATCCTACGAGCAGTACTTC. As protein: CASSHFGQGGSYEQYF.